Shown below are 3 T cell receptor beta chains from a single sample sequenced in a study of cytomegalovirus exposure and HLA in healthy donors. PCR employed 60 Vbeta and 13 Jbeta primers. The protocol was immunoSEQ multiplex PCR, while the TCRdb copy is restricted to in-frame clones and leaves out a portion. The sample has around 130,000 clones; 65% to 90% are singletons. Sequencing was performed on PBMCs. The source is a woman in her late teens or twenties in good health and CMV-seropositive.

V is TRBV5-1 and J is TRBJ2-7, with 9 bases lining up with TRBD1. The junction had 16 bases not matched to a gene; V was cut back by 0 bases and J by 6 bases. Germline lookup yields CDR1 SGHRS and CDR2 YFSETQ. This CDR3 region has 18 residues. This chain's CDR3 is CASSLANLLGQGIREQYF. Here the CDR3 DNA reads TGCGCCAGCAGCTTGGCAAACCTCCTGGGACAGGGAATCCGCGAGCAGTACTTC.

The V call is TRBV28, the J call TRBJ2-7, with a tentative D call TRBD2 (6 bases). V lost 6 bases, J lost 5 bases, and 17 bases lay in between. CDR1 is MDHEN, CDR2 SYDVKM, per germline. This CDR3 has 14 amino acids. CDR3 nucleotide sequence: TGTGCCAGCAGCGCCCGGGACTTCACTCACGAGCAGTACTTC. The encoded protein is CASSARDFTHEQYF.

This clone was recorded a few times. V and J are TRBV5-1 and TRBJ2-7; the D gene is possibly TRBD2 (6 bases). Trimming took off 4 bases at V and 2 bases at J, with 16 bases between the two ends. This CDR3 spans 15 amino acids. Germline lookup yields CDR1 SGHRS and CDR2 YFSETQ. The CDR3 loop reads CASSAGREDPYEQYF. The CDR3 nucleotides read TGCGCCAGCAGCGCTGGTAGGGAGGACCCCTACGAGCAGTACTTC.